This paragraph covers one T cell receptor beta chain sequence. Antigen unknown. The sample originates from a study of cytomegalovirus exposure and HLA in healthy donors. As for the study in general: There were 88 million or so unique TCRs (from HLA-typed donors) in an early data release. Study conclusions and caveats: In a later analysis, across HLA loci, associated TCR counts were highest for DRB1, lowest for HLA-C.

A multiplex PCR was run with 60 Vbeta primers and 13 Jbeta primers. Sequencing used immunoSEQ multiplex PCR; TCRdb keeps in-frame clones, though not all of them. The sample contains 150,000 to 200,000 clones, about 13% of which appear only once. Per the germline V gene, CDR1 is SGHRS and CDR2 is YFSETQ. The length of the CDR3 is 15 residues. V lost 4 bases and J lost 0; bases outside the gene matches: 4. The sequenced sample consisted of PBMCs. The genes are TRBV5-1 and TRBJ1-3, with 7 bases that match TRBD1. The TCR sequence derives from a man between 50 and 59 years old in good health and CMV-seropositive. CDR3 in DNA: TGCGCCAGCAGCCAGGGGGACAGCTCTGGAAACACCATATATTTT. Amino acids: CASSQGDSSGNTIYF.